These T cell receptor beta chains were read from a single sample in a study of blood T cells in healthy people across ages. In TCRdb, the 5' RACE reads were re-called with MiXCR into one record per CDR3 protein. The sample consists of approximately 800,000 distinct CDR3 sequences, around 36% of them appearing once. The sample comprised blood. The receptor set was obtained from a man aged 18 to 30 in good health. Both conserved end residues are part of each CDR3. Fields, in order: V gene, D gene, CDR3 length, clone size, J gene, CDR3 DNA, CDR3 protein. D genes are given only for firm matches. A row's size may be missing; if present it is once, few, many or a size class.

>TRBV5-1|NA|14|NA|TRBJ2-5
TGCGCCAGCAGCAATTCAGGAGGGCGGGAGACCCAGTACTTC
CASSNSGGRETQYF
>TRBV10-3|TRBD1|16|NA|TRBJ1-1
TGTGCCATCAGTGATCCTCCGAGACAGGGGGCGACTGAAGCTTTCTTT
CAISDPPRQGATEAFF
>TRBV7-2|TRBD1|14|NA|TRBJ2-1
TGTGCCAGCAGCTTAGCGGGACAGGGAGCTGAGCAGTTCTTC
CASSLAGQGAEQFF
>TRBV20-1|TRBD2|16|few|TRBJ2-3
TGCAGTGCCCACAACCCCGGGCTAGCGGGGAGTGATACGCAGTATTTT
CSAHNPGLAGSDTQYF
>TRBV20-1|TRBD2|17|few|TRBJ2-3
TGCAGTGCTAGAGATTACGCTCGCGGGGGGGCCACAGATACGCAGTATTTT
CSARDYARGGATDTQYF
>TRBV7-2|NA|13|NA|TRBJ1-6
TGTGCCAGCAGCTTATCGGGCGAGTCACCCCTCCACTTT
CASSLSGESPLHF
>TRBV6-2/TRBV6-3|NA|11|few|TRBJ2-4
TGTGCCAGCACTTCCAAAAACATTCAGTACTTC
CASTSKNIQYF
>TRBV28|TRBD1|18|few|TRBJ2-7
TGTGCCAGCAGTTTATCGCGTCGACAGGGCGATTCGGCTTACGAGCAGTACTTC
CASSLSRRQGDSAYEQYF
>TRBV10-3|TRBD1|15|few|TRBJ1-5
TGTGCCATCAGTGACCGGGCAGGGGGCGTTTCGGCCCAGCATTTT
CAISDRAGGVSAQHF
>TRBV7-2|TRBD2|16|many|TRBJ2-3
TGTGCCAGCAGCTTAGATCTAGCGGGGGGCACAGATACGCAGTATTTT
CASSLDLAGGTDTQYF
>TRBV9|NA|15|NA|TRBJ1-5
TGTGCCAGCAGCGTAGAGGGGCGAGGCAATCAGCCCCAGCATTTT
CASSVEGRGNQPQHF
>TRBV27|NA|13|NA|TRBJ1-2
TGTGCCAGCATTCCGCGGGGGGTGTATGGCTACACCTTC
CASIPRGVYGYTF
>TRBV6-2/TRBV6-3|NA|13|many|TRBJ2-4
TGTGCCAGCAGTTACAGGGGTGTGCACATTCAGTACTTC
CASSYRGVHIQYF
>TRBV20-1|TRBD1|15|few|TRBJ1-5
TGCAGTGCTAACTCCGGGACAGGGGGCAATCAGCCCCAGCATTTT
CSANSGTGGNQPQHF
>TRBV20-1|NA|11|many|TRBJ1-2
TGCAGTGCTTACGACCACTATGGCTACACCTTC
CSAYDHYGYTF
>TRBV7-2|NA|14|NA|TRBJ2-4
TGTGCCAGCAGCAAGGGAGCAGGTCTAGGCATTCAGTACTTC
CASSKGAGLGIQYF
>TRBV20-1|TRBD2|15|few|TRBJ2-1
TGCAGTGCTAGGAGTAGCGGGAGCTCCTACAATGAGCAGTTCTTC
CSARSSGSSYNEQFF
>TRBV29-1|NA|13|few|TRBJ1-2
TGCAGCGGGTTGGTGGGGACTAACTATGGCTACACCTTC
CSGLVGTNYGYTF
>TRBV2|NA|12|NA|TRBJ1-2
TGTGCCAGCAGTGAAGTGCCACTGGGCTACACCTTC
CASSEVPLGYTF
>TRBV12-3/TRBV12-4|NA|17|NA|TRBJ2-5
TGTGCCAGCAGTTGGGCCCCCGGACTATCCCCTCCGGAGACCCAGTACTTC
CASSWAPGLSPPETQYF
>TRBV20-1|NA|13|NA|TRBJ1-1
TGCAGTGCTAGACCCGACAGGAACACTAAAGCTTTCTTT
CSARPDRNTKAFF
>TRBV20-1|NA|15|NA|TRBJ2-5
TGCAGTGCTCCTGGCGGCGGGTTTTACCAAGAGACCCAGTACTTC
CSAPGGGFYQETQYF
>TRBV30|TRBD1|14|NA|TRBJ2-2
TGTGCCTGGGGGAATACAGGGGGCACCGGGGAGCTGTTTTTT
CAWGNTGGTGELFF
>TRBV28|TRBD2|14|NA|TRBJ2-3
TGTGCCAGCATCGGACTAGCGGCGACAGATACGCAGTATTTT
CASIGLAATDTQYF
>TRBV7-2|NA|15|few|TRBJ2-1
TGTGCCAGCAGCTTAGCCACAGCATCCTACAATGAGCAGTTCTTC
CASSLATASYNEQFF
>TRBV27|NA|16|few|TRBJ2-1
TGTGCCAGCAGTTTAACGGGCAGGGCCCGCTACAATGAGCAGTTCTTC
CASSLTGRARYNEQFF
>TRBV12-3/TRBV12-4|NA|14|many|TRBJ2-3
TGTGCCAGCAGCCATGGGACTAGCACAGATACGCAGTATTTT
CASSHGTSTDTQYF
>TRBV29-1|NA|15|few|TRBJ2-3
TGCAGCGTGGTTGAAGGGGGGAGAGGCACAGATACGCAGTATTTT
CSVVEGGRGTDTQYF
>TRBV5-1|TRBD1|14|NA|TRBJ2-1
TGCGCCAGCAGCCCGGGACAGCCTAGCAATGAGCAGTTCTTC
CASSPGQPSNEQFF
>TRBV4-2|NA|18|NA|TRBJ2-3
TGTGCCAGCAGCCAAGATCCAATAGACCACACTAGCACAGATACGCAGTATTTT
CASSQDPIDHTSTDTQYF
>TRBV7-2|TRBD1|13|NA|TRBJ1-2
TGTGCCAGCAGCTCGACAGGGGGGAATGGCTACACCTTC
CASSSTGGNGYTF
>TRBV20-1|NA|13|few|TRBJ2-7
TGCAGTGCTAGAGATTCCCCGGGGGTCGAGCAGTACTTC
CSARDSPGVEQYF
>TRBV4-1|TRBD1|17|NA|TRBJ1-4
TGCGCCGGCAGCCTCATACACCGCAGGGGGACTAATGAAAAACTGTTTTTT
CAGSLIHRRGTNEKLFF
>TRBV7-9|NA|12|NA|TRBJ2-5
TGTGCCAGCAGCCCATTGGTCGAGACCCAGTACTTC
CASSPLVETQYF
>TRBV6-6|NA|13|NA|TRBJ1-6
TGTGCCAGCAGTGACTCGGCGGCCTCACCCCTCCACTTT
CASSDSAASPLHF
>TRBV7-2|NA|15|NA|TRBJ2-5
TGTGCCAGCAGCGGACGCAGGGGGGGTCAAGAGACCCAGTACTTC
CASSGRRGGQETQYF
>TRBV7-2|TRBD2|15|NA|TRBJ2-3
TGTGCCAGCAGACTAGCGGGAGCTGTCACAGATACGCAGTATTTT
CASRLAGAVTDTQYF
>TRBV5-1|NA|20|NA|TRBJ1-4
TGCGCCAGCAGCTTGGCCGCTGGGTTACTTTTATCCGCAACTAATGAAAAACTGTTTTTT
CASSLAAGLLLSATNEKLFF
>TRBV7-9|NA|15|NA|TRBJ1-2
TGTGCCAGCAGCTTAGACGGGGATCGATGGAATGGCTACACCTTC
CASSLDGDRWNGYTF
>TRBV5-5|NA|16|NA|TRBJ2-7
TGTGCCAGCAGCTTGTTATCGCTCCTAGGGTACAATGAGCAGTACTTC
CASSLLSLLGYNEQYF
>TRBV12-3/TRBV12-4|NA|13|many|TRBJ1-2
TGTGCCAGCAGTTGGGCTGTCGGCTATGGCTACACCTTC
CASSWAVGYGYTF
>TRBV7-2|NA|13|NA|TRBJ2-6
TGTGCCAGCAGCTTTTACGGGGCCAACGTCCTGACTTTC
CASSFYGANVLTF